One sample yielded the 18 T cell receptor beta chains listed below, sequenced in a study of T cells in Graves' hyperthyroidism and ophthalmopathy. Amplification targeted TCR beta CDR3 regions from RNA transcripts. In the first-round RT-PCR of the TCR CDR3, the HTBI primer set was used. One entry per CDR3 protein, called by TCRdb with MiXCR from the multiplex PCR reads. Of hundreds of thousands of distinct CDR3 sequences in the sample, over 12% were seen once. Material for sequencing was blood. The receptors were gathered from a woman aged 40-49 years with Graves' ophthalmopathy.

This clonotype has at least ten counts. J is TRBJ1-1 and V is TRBV30; possibly TRBD1 for D (5 bases). Germline loops: CDR1 GTSNPN, CDR2 SVGIG (reference sequence). Trimming cost V 4 bases and J 7 bases, with 16 bases left between them. The CDR3 has 13 residues. CDR3 DNA: TGTGCCTGGACCTTCCGGGACGTAGGTGAAGCTTTCTTT. Encoded protein: CAWTFRDVGEAFF.

This clonotype was counted between two and nine times. V gene TRBV29-1 combines with J gene TRBJ2-2; TRBD2 matches at 7 bases. V shed 6 bases and J 4 bases; nucleotides not matched to a gene: 5. The CDR3 is made up of 13 amino acids. Germline V lookup: CDR1 SQVTM, CDR2 ANQGSEA. CDR3 in DNA: TGCAGCGTAGGACTAGGAGGCACCGGGGAGCTGTTTTTT. Translation gives CSVGLGGTGELFF.

This clonotype was recorded many times. The chain carries TRBV28 and TRBJ2-1; D is undetermined. The CDR3 spans 14 residues. Germline CDR1 reads MDHEN; CDR2 reads SYDVKM. V gave up 6 bases and J gave up 1 base, with 10 bases separating them. CDR3 sequence (DNA): TGTGCCAGCAGAGAGATAAAGTCCTACAATGAGCAGTTCTTC. It specifies CASREIKSYNEQFF.

This clonotype has at least ten counts. This rearrangement joins TRBV20-1 to TRBJ2-5; TRBD1 matches at 7 bases. There are 14 residues in the CDR3. Germline V CDR1 and CDR2: DFQATT, SNEGSKA (reference sequence). Trimming took 5 bases from V and 2 from J; bases not matched to a gene: 8. The CDR3 DNA sequence: TGCAGTGCTGTAAATCCGGGACAGCAAGAGACCCAGTACTTC. Translating gives CSAVNPGQQETQYF.

Ten or more counts support this clonotype. The chain employs TRBV7-8 and TRBJ1-3, with a tentative D call TRBD1 (5 bases). The CDR3 is made up of 16 amino acids. The V end was cut by 3 bases, the J end by 0 bases, with 12 bases between. CDR1 SGHVS and CDR2 FQNEAQ come from the germline V gene. CDR3 nucleotide sequence: TGTGCCAGCAGCTTGGGGCAGGCGCTCTCTGGAAACACCATATATTTT. This sequence encodes CASSLGQALSGNTIYF.

This clonotype was counted ten times or more. The chain employs TRBV6-4 and TRBJ2-7; D might be TRBD1 (6 bases). The V end lost 9 bases, the J end lost 3 bases, and 9 bases lay between the germline ends. Germline CDR1 is MRHNA and CDR2 is SNTAGT. CDR3 length: 11 amino acids. CDR3 loop: CASKDSYEQYF. The CDR3 coding sequence is TGTGCCAGTAAGGACAGCTACGAGCAGTACTTC.

This clonotype has ten or more counts. The chain links TRBV7-8 to TRBJ2-2, with 13 positions matching TRBD2. Germline values: CDR1 SGHVS, CDR2 FQNEAQ. The V segment lost 4 bases and the J segment 2 bases; nucleotides outside the gene matches: 4. The CDR3 is made up of 17 amino acids. Here the CDR3 reads CASSSPGLAGNTGELFF. As DNA, the CDR3 is TGTGCCAGCAGCTCGCCGGGACTAGCGGGAAACACCGGGGAGCTGTTTTTT.

This clonotype was counted many times. The rearrangement uses TRBV5-1 and TRBJ1-2; TRBD1 matches 9 bases. Trimming cost V 4 bases and J 6 bases; bases outside gene matches: 13. The CDR3 has 16 amino acids. The germline CDR1 and CDR2 sequences are SGHRS and YFSETQ. This chain's CDR3 is CASSTGQGRYLNGYTF. CDR3 nucleotides: TGCGCCAGCAGCACCGGACAGGGGCGGTATCTGAATGGCTACACCTTC.

This clonotype was detected many times. This may be a read error, as it is one base from a much larger clone. This rearrangement joins TRBV2 to TRBJ1-1; D remains unclear. Germline CDR1 SNHLY, CDR2 FYNNEI. The CDR3 has 13 residues. CDR3 residues: CASSDDTNAEAFF. In DNA, the CDR3 is TGTGCCAGCAGTGACGACACGAACGCTGAAGCTTTCTTT.

This clonotype was seen only a few times. V is TRBV6-2 or TRBV6-3 and J is TRBJ2-3, with D perhaps given as TRBD1 or TRBD2 (5 bases each). The CDR3 runs to 15 residues. Trimming removed 2 bases at V and 0 bases at J, with 9 bases between. CDR1 is MNHEY and CDR2 is SVGEGT in the germline V gene. CDR3 DNA sequence: TGTGCCAGCAGTTACGACGGGGCCAGCACAGATACGCAGTATTTT. Translating it yields CASSYDGASTDTQYF.

This chain uses TRBV29-1 with TRBJ1-2; a possible D gene is TRBD1 (5 bases). The CDR3 covers 15 residues. CDR1 is SQVTM, CDR2 ANQGSEA, per germline. CDR3: CSIVAGAPANYGYTF. The CDR3 bases are TGCAGTATAGTTGCTGGGGCCCCAGCTAACTATGGCTACACCTTC.

Only a few counts were recorded for this clonotype. The J gene is TRBJ2-7, the V gene TRBV4-3; 7 bases are a match to TRBD2. CDR3 length equals 14 residues. Looked up from germline, CDR1 is LGHNA and CDR2 is YSLEER. After removal of 4 bases from V and 1 base from J, the junction contained 4 bases not matched to a gene. The CDR3 DNA reads as TGCGCCAGCAGCCCCTTCGGGGGGTCCTACGAGCAGTACTTC. It translates to CASSPFGGSYEQYF.

The table lists this clonotype with many counts. The V and J genes are TRBV19 and TRBJ1-1; D ambiguous. CDR1 and CDR2 (germline): LNHDA, SQIVND (reference sequence). The CDR3 totals 14 residues. The V and J ends lost 3 bases and 1 base respectively, with 9 bases between them. CDR3: CASSILTANTEAFF. In DNA form, the CDR3 reads TGTGCCAGTAGTATCTTGACGGCGAACACTGAAGCTTTCTTT.

The V and J genes are TRBV2 and TRBJ2-5, with 8 bases aligning to TRBD2. The germline V gene encodes CDR1 SNHLY and CDR2 FYNNEI. The CDR3 length is 15 residues. Germline trimming cut 3 bases from V and 5 bases from J; bases unmatched to any gene: 8. DNA of the CDR3: TGTGCCAGCAGTGAGGAAGCGGGAGTGACGGAGACCCAGTACTTC. Residues: CASSEEAGVTETQYF.

This clonotype was picked up many times. This chain links TRBV28 with TRBJ1-5, with unresolved D. The CDR3 contains 13 residues. V gave up 8 bases and J gave up 6 bases, with 14 bases separating them. Germline V gives CDR1 MDHEN, CDR2 SYDVKM. The CDR3, as DNA: TGTGCCAGCTCCTCTATGAGGGTTCAGCCCCAGCATTTT. As protein: CASSSMRVQPQHF.

This clonotype was counted many times. The chain is built from TRBV11-2 and TRBJ1-1; D perhaps matches TRBD1 (5 bases). The germline V and J ends were trimmed by 2 bases and 1 base, with 17 bases remaining between them. This CDR3 comprises 17 residues. Germline loops: CDR1 SGHAT, CDR2 FQNNGV. CDR3 in amino acids: CASSLYPLMTENTEAFF. CDR3 DNA: TGTGCCAGCAGCTTATATCCCCTTATGACAGAGAACACTGAAGCTTTCTTT.

This clonotype showed up just a few times. The chain carries TRBV18 and TRBJ2-5; D gene uncertain. The V and J ends lost 3 bases and 2 bases respectively, with 7 bases between them. Germline V gene lookup returns CDR1 KGHSH and CDR2 LQKENI. The CDR3 length is 13 residues. DNA of the CDR3: TGTGCCAGCTCACCCAACCAGCAAGAGACCCAGTACTTC. Amino acid sequence: CASSPNQQETQYF.

The chain recombines TRBV6-4 with TRBJ2-2, with 9 bases aligning to TRBD1. CDR1 and CDR2 (germline): MRHNA, SNTAGT. V was pared by 6 bases and J by 7 bases, with 6 bases of the junction left unmatched. The CDR3 has 14 residues. The CDR3 bases are TGTGCCAGCAGGACAGGGGGAAGGGACGGGGAGCTGTTTTTT. Residues: CASRTGGRDGELFF.